Shown below are 20 T cell receptor beta chains from a single sample sequenced in a study of T cell responses to AZD1222 COVID-19 vaccine. Repertoires were generated with immunoSEQ multiplex PCR, while TCRdb's copy carries only in-frame clones and drops some. The sample carries about 130,000 clones, 70% to 90% recorded once. The sample in question was peripheral blood, obtained 28 days after the second AZD1222 dose. The receptor set was obtained from an adult who received the AZD1222 COVID-19 vaccine.

A word on this clone: One end of the junction is discordant with germline, which a read error may explain. The V gene is TRBV7-7, the J gene TRBJ2-2, with D possibly matching TRBD2 (5 bases). CDR3 length: 14 residues. Germline loops: CDR1 SSHAT, CDR2 FNYEAQ (reference sequence). CDR3 sequence: CASSLGGNTGELFF. The CDR3 DNA reads TGTGCTAGCAGCTTAGGAGGGAACACCGGGGAGCTGTTTTTT.

This sequence joins TRBV9 and TRBJ1-2; no reliable D call. Trimming removed 0 bases from V and 8 bases from J, with 20 bases in between. The CDR3 is 16 residues long. Looked up from germline, CDR1 is SGDLS and CDR2 is YYNGEE. The CDR3 is CASSVAIGSNQRGYTF. DNA of the CDR3: TGTGCCAGCAGCGTAGCTATTGGCAGCAACCAACGAGGCTACACCTTC.

The V gene is TRBV6-5, the J gene TRBJ1-2; D gene unclear. V dropped 6 bases and J dropped 7 bases, with 15 bases sitting between them. The germline V gene encodes CDR1 MNHEY and CDR2 SVGAGI. The CDR3 totals 13 residues. For the CDR3, the DNA is TGTGCCAGCAGCCTAGACTCCCCGGGTGGCTACACCTTC. This encodes CASSLDSPGGYTF.

This sequence joins TRBV12-3 or TRBV12-4 and TRBJ2-5, with TRBD1 matching 7 bases. The CDR3 runs 13 residues. V lost 6 bases, J lost 0 bases, and 1 base stayed unmatched. CDR3 residues: CASRTGNQETQYF. In DNA, the CDR3 is TGTGCCAGCAGGACAGGGAACCAAGAGACCCAGTACTTC.

This clone was observed a single time. The V gene is TRBV2, the J gene TRBJ1-2; 8 bases line up with TRBD1. V dropped 7 bases and J dropped 4; count of bases not matched to a gene: 11. The germline CDR1 and CDR2 sequences are SNHLY and FYNNEI. The CDR3 length is 15 residues. CDR3 bases: TGTGCCAGCACTTTCGGACAGGGATGGTTCTATGGCTACACCTTC. Translation gives CASTFGQGWFYGYTF.

This clone was detected once. CDR3 DNA sequence: TGTGCCAGTAAGGATGGGGGAGCCAAAAACATTCAGTACTTC. Its protein product is CASKDGGAKNIQYF. The chain combines TRBV19 with TRBJ2-4; D may match TRBD1 or TRBD2 (5 bases each). Trimming left V 7 bases short and J 0 bases short, with 10 bases between. The V gene's germline CDR1 is LNHDA and CDR2 SQIVND (reference sequence). The length of the CDR3 is 14 residues.

The chain carries TRBV30 and TRBJ2-6; the D is unclear. The germline CDR1 and CDR2 sequences are GTSNPN and SVGIG (reference sequence). V was shortened by 4 bases and J by 4 bases, with 8 bases between the two germline ends. This CDR3 comprises 13 residues. In DNA, the CDR3 is TGTGCCTGGACCTTTGGGGGGGCCAACGTCCTGACTTTC. This sequence encodes CAWTFGGANVLTF.

The chain has TRBV6-1 and TRBJ1-3, with D unclear. The CDR3 extends over 17 amino acids. Germline loops: CDR1 MNHNS, CDR2 SASEGT. Trimming shortened V by 0 bases and J by 0 bases, and 12 bases separated the two germline ends. Here the CDR3 reads CASSEAGLYLSGNTIYF. The CDR3 nucleotides are TGTGCCAGCAGTGAAGCAGGACTGTACCTCTCTGGAAACACCATATATTTT.

The rearrangement uses TRBV7-2 and TRBJ1-2; no clear D gene. This CDR3 is 13 amino acids long. The V gene lost 5 bases and the J gene lost 8 bases, with 15 bases spanning the gap. Germline V CDR1 and CDR2: SGHTA, FQGNSA. CDR3 protein: CASSQSRGGGYTF. The CDR3 coding sequence is TGTGCCAGCAGCCAGAGCCGGGGAGGCGGCTACACCTTC.

The chain recombines TRBV18 with TRBJ1-5; 10 nucleotides align to TRBD1. The length of the CDR3 is 16 residues. J lost 3 bases, V lost 6 bases, and 8 bases had no gene match. Germline-derived CDR1 and CDR2 are KGHSH and LQKENI. The CDR3 bases are TGTGCCAGCTCTCCCGGGACAGGGGATGTCAATCAGCCCCAGCATTTT. It encodes CASSPGTGDVNQPQHF.

The chain has TRBV5-4 and TRBJ1-3; TRBD1 matches at 7 bases. In germline, CDR1 is SGHNT, CDR2 YYREEE (reference sequence). Trimming took 3 bases from V and 2 from J; bases not matched to a gene: 5. This CDR3 comprises 15 residues. This CDR3 reads CASSSPTGTGNTIYF. CDR3 DNA sequence: TGTGCCAGCAGCTCCCCGACAGGGACTGGAAACACCATATATTTT. The full variable domain, with the rest looked up from reference TRBV5-4 and TRBJ1-3, is ETGVTQSPTHLIKTRGQQVTLRCSSQSGHNTVSWYQQALGQGPQFIFQYYREEENGRGNFPPRFSGLQFPNYSSELNVNALELDDSALYLCASSSPTGTGNTIYFGEGSWLTVV.

The chain employs TRBV6-5 and TRBJ1-1; maybe TRBD1 (6 bases). The CDR3 is made up of 14 amino acids. Germline loops: CDR1 MNHEY, CDR2 SVGAGI. Trimming took off 2 bases at V and 0 bases at J, with 7 bases between the two ends. DNA for the CDR3: TGTGCCAGCAGTTACGGGGGCGTGAACACTGAAGCTTTCTTT. Amino acid sequence: CASSYGGVNTEAFF.

The chain recombines TRBV6-1 with TRBJ1-2; D remains ambiguous. The CDR3 extends over 14 amino acids. Germline V lookup: CDR1 MNHNS, CDR2 SASEGT. Trimming stripped 1 base from V and 4 bases from J, with 10 bases between. CDR3 nucleotide sequence: TGTGCCAGCAGTGAAGGGGTTCGGGGCTATGGCTACACCTTC. It specifies CASSEGVRGYGYTF.

The chain links TRBV7-2 to TRBJ1-1, with a tentative D call TRBD1 (5 bases). Trimming stripped 1 base from V and 8 bases from J, with 14 bases between. Germline values: CDR1 SGHTA, CDR2 FQGNSA. CDR3 length: 14 amino acids. DNA of the CDR3: TGTGCCAGCAGCTTAGGAATAAGAGGGGACGAAGCTTTCTTT. It specifies CASSLGIRGDEAFF.

The chain is built from TRBV19 and TRBJ1-4; TRBD1 matches 7 bases. There are 15 residues in the CDR3. Germline values: CDR1 LNHDA, CDR2 SQIVND (reference sequence). The junction had 8 bases not matched to a gene; V was cut back by 5 bases and J by 5 bases. The CDR3, as DNA: TGTGCCAGTAGTTTCACGGGACAGAGGAATGAAAAACTGTTTTTT. It yields the protein CASSFTGQRNEKLFF.

The chain is built from TRBV7-9 and TRBJ2-7; D remains unclear. Trimming stripped 4 bases from V and 3 bases from J, with 4 bases between. This CDR3 region has 11 residues. CDR1 and CDR2 from the germline V gene are SEHNR and FQNEAQ (reference sequence). CDR3 DNA sequence: TGTGCCAGCAGCTCACACTACGAGCAGTACTTC. It codes for CASSSHYEQYF.

The chain carries TRBV5-1 and TRBJ2-3; TRBD2 agrees at 12 bases. Trimming cost V 5 bases and J 1 base; bases outside gene matches: 5. The CDR3 is 16 residues long. Germline CDR1 reads SGHRS; CDR2 reads YFSETQ. The CDR3 DNA sequence: TGCGCCAGCAGACTCGGGACTAGCGGGCGCACAGATACGCAGTATTTT. Amino acids: CASRLGTSGRTDTQYF.

The V and J genes are TRBV7-2 and TRBJ2-3, with 9 nucleotides matching TRBD1. The CDR3 consists of 16 residues. Germline V gene sequence: CDR1 SGHTA, CDR2 FQGNSA. Trimming cost V 0 bases and J 4 bases; bases outside gene matches: 5. The CDR3 coding sequence is TGTGCCAGCAGCTTAGCCGGGACAGGGTGGGCAGATACGCAGTATTTT. Translated, it gives CASSLAGTGWADTQYF.

The chain employs TRBV7-8 and TRBJ2-1; D remains unclear. V was pared by 5 bases and J by 11 bases, with 13 bases between. The CDR3 runs 12 residues. The V gene's germline CDR1 is SGHVS and CDR2 FQNEAQ. CDR3 sequence: CASSPTSIQQFF. The CDR3 DNA sequence: TGTGCCAGCAGCCCCACCAGCATTCAGCAGTTCTTC.

This chain uses TRBV30 with TRBJ1-6; D ambiguous. Germline loops: CDR1 GTSNPN, CDR2 SVGIG (reference sequence). Trimming removed 3 bases at V and 9 bases at J, with 12 bases between. The length of the CDR3 is 13 residues. Here the CDR3 DNA reads TGTGCCTGGAGCTGGATCGGGTTTTCACCCCTCCACTTT. Residues: CAWSWIGFSPLHF.